This T cell receptor (beta chain) was recovered during a study of cytomegalovirus exposure and HLA in healthy donors. As regards this clone: Its target is unknown.

Germline assignment: CDR1 SGHVS and CDR2 FQNEAQ. The trim removed 5 bases at V and 7 bases at J, leaving 10 bases unmatched. This CDR3 is 15 amino acids long. PCR primers comprised 60 Vbeta and 13 Jbeta primers. Sequencing was performed with immunoSEQ multiplex PCR; in TCRdb, only in-frame clones are kept and a portion is missing. The table includes about 120,000 clones, 65% to 80% detected once. Study results and limitations: Association of a missense DCLRE1C variant with TCR beta V- and J-gene trimming was reported in a later analysis. According to a later analysis, most TCR beta chains associated with CMV appeared HLA-restricted. Several of the most significant clusters appeared linked to common viral pathogens, based on a later analysis.

This sequence was found in a woman aged 35 to 49 in good health and CMV-seropositive. This chain uses TRBV7-8 with TRBJ2-1; 8 bases are shared with TRBD2. The sample comprised PBMCs. The CDR3 loop is CASSPSPGLANEQFF. In DNA form, the CDR3 reads TGTGCCAGCAGCCCATCGCCTGGACTAGCAAATGAGCAGTTCTTC.